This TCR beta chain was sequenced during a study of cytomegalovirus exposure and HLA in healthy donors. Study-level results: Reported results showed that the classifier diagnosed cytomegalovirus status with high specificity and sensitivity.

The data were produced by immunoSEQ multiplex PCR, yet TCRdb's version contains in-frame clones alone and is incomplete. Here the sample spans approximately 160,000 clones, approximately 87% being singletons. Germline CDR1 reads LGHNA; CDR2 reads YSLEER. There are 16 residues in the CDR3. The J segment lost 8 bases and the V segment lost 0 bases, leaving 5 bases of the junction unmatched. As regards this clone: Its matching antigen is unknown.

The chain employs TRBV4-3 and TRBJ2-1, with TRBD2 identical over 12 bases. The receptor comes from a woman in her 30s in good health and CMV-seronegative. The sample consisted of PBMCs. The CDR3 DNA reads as TGCGCCAGCAGCCAAGATCCTAGCGGGGGGGTTGATGAGCAGTTCTTC. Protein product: CASSQDPSGGVDEQFF.